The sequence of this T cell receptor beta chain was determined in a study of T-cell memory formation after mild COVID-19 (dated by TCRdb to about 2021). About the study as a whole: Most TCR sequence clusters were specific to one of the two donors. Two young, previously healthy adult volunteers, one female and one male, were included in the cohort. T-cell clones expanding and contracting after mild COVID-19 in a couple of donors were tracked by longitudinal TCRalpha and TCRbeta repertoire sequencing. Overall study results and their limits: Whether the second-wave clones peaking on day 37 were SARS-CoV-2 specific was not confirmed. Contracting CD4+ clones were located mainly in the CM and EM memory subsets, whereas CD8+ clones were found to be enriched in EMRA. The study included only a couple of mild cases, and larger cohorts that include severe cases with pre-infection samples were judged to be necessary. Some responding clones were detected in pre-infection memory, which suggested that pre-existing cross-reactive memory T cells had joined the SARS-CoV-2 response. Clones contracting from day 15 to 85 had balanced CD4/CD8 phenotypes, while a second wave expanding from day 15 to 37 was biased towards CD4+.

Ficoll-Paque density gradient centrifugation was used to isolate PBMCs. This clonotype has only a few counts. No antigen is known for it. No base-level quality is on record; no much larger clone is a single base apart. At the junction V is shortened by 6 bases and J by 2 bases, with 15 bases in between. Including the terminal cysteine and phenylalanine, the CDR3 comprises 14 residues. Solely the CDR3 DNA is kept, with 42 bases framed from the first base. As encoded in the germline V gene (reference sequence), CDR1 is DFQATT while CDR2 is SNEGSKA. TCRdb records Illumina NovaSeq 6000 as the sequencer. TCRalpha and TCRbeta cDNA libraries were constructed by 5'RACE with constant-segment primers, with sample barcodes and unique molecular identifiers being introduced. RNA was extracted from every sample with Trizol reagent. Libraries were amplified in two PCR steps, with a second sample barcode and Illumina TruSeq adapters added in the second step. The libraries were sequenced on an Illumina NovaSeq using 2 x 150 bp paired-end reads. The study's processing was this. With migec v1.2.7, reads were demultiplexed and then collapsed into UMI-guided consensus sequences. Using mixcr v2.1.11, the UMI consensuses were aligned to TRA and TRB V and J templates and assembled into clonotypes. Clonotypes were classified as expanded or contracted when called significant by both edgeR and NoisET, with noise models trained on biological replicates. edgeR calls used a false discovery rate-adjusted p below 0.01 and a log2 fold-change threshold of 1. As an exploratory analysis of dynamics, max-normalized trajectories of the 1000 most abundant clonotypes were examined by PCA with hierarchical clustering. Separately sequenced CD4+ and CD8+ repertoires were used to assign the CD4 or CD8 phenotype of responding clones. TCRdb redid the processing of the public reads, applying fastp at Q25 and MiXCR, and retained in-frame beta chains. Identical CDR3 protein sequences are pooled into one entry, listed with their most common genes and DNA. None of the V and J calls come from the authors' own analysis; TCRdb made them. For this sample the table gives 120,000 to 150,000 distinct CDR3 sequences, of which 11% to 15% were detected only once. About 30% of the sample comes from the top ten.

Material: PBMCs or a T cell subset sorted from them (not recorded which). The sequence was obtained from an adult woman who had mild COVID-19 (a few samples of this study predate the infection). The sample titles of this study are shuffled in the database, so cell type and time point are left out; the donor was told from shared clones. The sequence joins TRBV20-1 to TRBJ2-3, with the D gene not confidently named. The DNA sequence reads TGCAGTGCCAATCCCGCAGGATCCACAGATACGCAGTATTTT. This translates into CSANPAGSTDTQYF.